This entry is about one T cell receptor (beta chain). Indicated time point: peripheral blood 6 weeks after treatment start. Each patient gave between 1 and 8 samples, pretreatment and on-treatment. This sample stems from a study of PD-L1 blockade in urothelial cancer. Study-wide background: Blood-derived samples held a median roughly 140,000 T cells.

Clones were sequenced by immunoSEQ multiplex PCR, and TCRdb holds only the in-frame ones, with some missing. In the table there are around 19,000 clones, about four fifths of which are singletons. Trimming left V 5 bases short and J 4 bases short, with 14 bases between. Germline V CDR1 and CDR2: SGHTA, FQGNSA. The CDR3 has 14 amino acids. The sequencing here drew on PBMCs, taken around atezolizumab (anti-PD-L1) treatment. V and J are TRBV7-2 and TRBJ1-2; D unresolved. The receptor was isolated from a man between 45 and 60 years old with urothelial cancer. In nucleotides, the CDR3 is TGTGCCAGCAGCCCTGGGCCCACTTTCTATGGCTACACCTTC. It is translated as CASSPGPTFYGYTF. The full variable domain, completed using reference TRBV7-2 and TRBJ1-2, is GAGVSQSPSNKVTEKGKDVELRCDPISGHTALYWYRQSLGQGLEFLIYFQGNSAPDKSGLPSDRFSAERTGGSVSTLTIQRTQQEDSAVYLCASSPGPTFYGYTFGSGTRLTVV.